A selection of T cell receptor beta chains follows, all from one sample in a study of T cells in Graves' hyperthyroidism and ophthalmopathy. TCRdb reanalysed the multiplex PCR reads using MiXCR and keeps one entry per CDR3 protein. This table holds about half a million distinct CDR3 sequences, just under 20% found once. Sequencing input: blood. The receptors originated from a man aged 40-55 years with Graves' ophthalmopathy. The CDR3 runs from the conserved cysteine through the conserved F or W. Each record gives: J gene, D gene, clone size, V gene, CDR3 DNA, CDR3 protein. A D gene is named only where the DNA matches it firmly. Clone size is shown for a subset of rows, as once, few, many or a class of expanded clone.

J: TRBJ2-3; D: TRBD2; size: .; V: TRBV14; DNA: TGTGCCAGCAGCCCCCCGGGACTAGCAAATACGCAGTATTTT; CDR3: CASSPPGLANTQYF
J: TRBJ1-1; D: TRBD1; size: .; V: TRBV29-1; DNA: TGCAGCGTTGAGGGACAGGGAGTGGCCGAAGCTTTCTTT; CDR3: CSVEGQGVAEAFF
J: TRBJ1-1; D: .; size: .; V: TRBV4-1; DNA: TGCGCCAGCAGCCAAGGCGGGACGGGGAACACTGAAGCTTTCTTT; CDR3: CASSQGGTGNTEAFF
J: TRBJ2-7; D: TRBD2; size: few; V: TRBV5-1; DNA: TGCGCCAGCAGCTCCACCCTAGGGGGGACTAGCGTTACATCCTACGAGCAGTACTTC; CDR3: CASSSTLGGTSVTSYEQYF
J: TRBJ2-5; D: TRBD2; size: many; V: TRBV28; DNA: TGTGCCAGCAGTTTCATAGCGGGGGCGACCTACCAAGAGACCCAGTACTTC; CDR3: CASSFIAGATYQETQYF
J: TRBJ2-7; D: .; size: .; V: TRBV19; DNA: TGTGCCAGTAGTATGTTGGACCCCGGCCCCTACGAGCAGTACTTC; CDR3: CASSMLDPGPYEQYF
J: TRBJ2-5; D: .; size: many; V: TRBV6-5; DNA: TGTGCCAGCAGTTACCCAAAAGAGACCCAGTACTTC; CDR3: CASSYPKETQYF
J: TRBJ2-1; D: TRBD2; size: .; V: TRBV19; DNA: TGTGCCAGTAGTATGTTAGGGCGGGGGGATCAATACAATGAGCAGTTCTTC; CDR3: CASSMLGRGDQYNEQFF
J: TRBJ2-1; D: TRBD1; size: .; V: TRBV29-1; DNA: TGCAGCGTTATGGGACAGGGGGGACGGGGTGAGCAGTTCTTC; CDR3: CSVMGQGGRGEQFF
J: TRBJ2-3; D: .; size: many; V: TRBV11-2; DNA: TGTGCCAGCAGCTCGCGGGGGCCCGCCAACACAGATACGCAGTATTTT; CDR3: CASSSRGPANTDTQYF
J: TRBJ2-1; D: TRBD1; size: few; V: TRBV7-2; DNA: TGTGCCAGCAGCTTTTACAGACAGGGCGAGGAACGGTTCTTC; CDR3: CASSFYRQGEERFF
J: TRBJ2-1; D: TRBD2; size: few; V: TRBV6-2/TRBV6-3; DNA: TGTGCCAGCAATTCCCCGGGAGGCAATGAGCAGTTCTTC; CDR3: CASNSPGGNEQFF
J: TRBJ1-3; D: .; size: .; V: TRBV5-1; DNA: TGCGCCAGCAGCTTGGATTTGGGGGGCTCTGGAAACACCATATATTTT; CDR3: CASSLDLGGSGNTIYF
J: TRBJ2-3; D: TRBD2; size: many; V: TRBV12-3/TRBV12-4; DNA: TGTGCCAGCAGTTGGGGACTAGCGGGAGAAACAGATACGCAGTATTTT; CDR3: CASSWGLAGETDTQYF
J: TRBJ2-7; D: .; size: few; V: TRBV11-2; DNA: TGTGCCAGCAGCCGGGTGGCTAGCTCCGCCTACGAGCAGTACTTC; CDR3: CASSRVASSAYEQYF
J: TRBJ2-2; D: TRBD2; size: many; V: TRBV7-6; DNA: TGTGCCAGCATTAAGCGGGAGAGGGGCGGGGAGCTGTTTTTT; CDR3: CASIKRERGGELFF
J: TRBJ1-1; D: .; size: .; V: TRBV27; DNA: TGTGCCAGCAGTTTGTATCCACAGGGGAACACTGAAGCTTTCTTT; CDR3: CASSLYPQGNTEAFF
J: TRBJ2-5; D: TRBD2; size: .; V: TRBV2; DNA: TGTGCCAGCAGCGACAAAGGAGCGGGAGTATTAGAGACCCAGTACTTC; CDR3: CASSDKGAGVLETQYF
J: TRBJ2-5; D: TRBD2; size: many; V: TRBV5-6; DNA: TGTGCCAGCAGCTTGGCGGGGGGGCCGGTGGAGACCCAGTACTTC; CDR3: CASSLAGGPVETQYF
J: TRBJ1-2; D: .; size: few; V: TRBV5-1; DNA: TGCGCCAGCAGCCAAGAGGGAGTTCTGGGTGGCTACACCTTC; CDR3: CASSQEGVLGGYTF
J: TRBJ1-5; D: .; size: many; V: TRBV30; DNA: TGTGCCTGCCAGGGCGGAGGCAATCAGCCCCAGCATTTT; CDR3: CACQGGGNQPQHF
J: TRBJ1-2; D: TRBD1; size: few; V: TRBV5-1; DNA: TGCGCCAGCAGCCCGGGACAGTTATTTTATGGCTACACCTTC; CDR3: CASSPGQLFYGYTF
J: TRBJ1-1; D: TRBD1; size: few; V: TRBV20-1; DNA: TGCAGTGCTCAAACAGGGGGCGCCGGAAGAGCTTTCTTT; CDR3: CSAQTGGAGRAFF
J: TRBJ1-2; D: .; size: many; V: TRBV28; DNA: TGTGCCAGCAGTTTAGGCAGACGCTATGGCTACACCTTC; CDR3: CASSLGRRYGYTF
J: TRBJ1-3; D: .; size: few; V: TRBV5-5; DNA: TGTGCCAGCAGATATCTCGTGACAGGAAACACCATATATTTT; CDR3: CASRYLVTGNTIYF
J: TRBJ2-3; D: TRBD2; size: few; V: TRBV5-5; DNA: TGTGCCAGCTGGGGGACTAGTCTGGTTACGCAGTATTTT; CDR3: CASWGTSLVTQYF
J: TRBJ2-5; D: .; size: many; V: TRBV30; DNA: TGTGCCTGGAGTCTGGGCTACCAAGAGACCCAGTACTTC; CDR3: CAWSLGYQETQYF
J: TRBJ2-5; D: .; size: many; V: TRBV12-3/TRBV12-4; DNA: TGTGCCAGCAGTTTAAGGGCCGGACAGAAAGAGACCCAGTACTTC; CDR3: CASSLRAGQKETQYF
J: TRBJ2-4; D: .; size: few; V: TRBV6-7; DNA: TGTGCCAGCAGTTACTGGCTTCTGGGCAAAAACATTCAGTACTTC; CDR3: CASSYWLLGKNIQYF
J: TRBJ1-5; D: .; size: few; V: TRBV28; DNA: TGTGCCAGCAGTTCCACTCAGGGGAATCAGCCCCAGCATTTT; CDR3: CASSSTQGNQPQHF
J: TRBJ2-4; D: .; size: many; V: TRBV28; DNA: TGTGCCAGCAGTTTATGGACTAGAGCAAAAAACATTCAGTACTTC; CDR3: CASSLWTRAKNIQYF
J: TRBJ1-1; D: .; size: .; V: TRBV6-9; DNA: TGTGCCAGCAGTTACCTTGACCCTGAAGCTTTCTTT; CDR3: CASSYLDPEAFF
J: TRBJ2-1; D: .; size: .; V: TRBV7-6; DNA: TGTGCCAGCAGCCTGAGGGGGTCATCTTCCTACAATGAGCAGTTCTTC; CDR3: CASSLRGSSSYNEQFF
J: TRBJ2-7; D: .; size: .; V: TRBV28; DNA: TGTGCCAGCAGGCTCGGAGCAGGGACGGTAAATGAGCAGTACTTC; CDR3: CASRLGAGTVNEQYF
J: TRBJ2-4; D: TRBD2; size: few; V: TRBV30; DNA: TGTGCCTGGAGTGTAGCGAGCGGGATGAAAAACATTCAGTACTTC; CDR3: CAWSVASGMKNIQYF